This note documents a single T cell receptor beta chain sequence. A few counts support this clonotype. What this receptor recognizes is not known. Its ends do not fully match the called genes, so a read error is possible. The library was generated by 5' RACE. Data came from an Illumina HiSeq 2500. A second roughly 6 to 12 cycle PCR used a sample-barcoded 5' primer and a J-beta primer mix. Each TCR beta cDNA molecule received a unique molecular identifier from a template-switch 5' adaptor carrying 12 random nucleotides. Each sample yielded at least 3 million CDR3-containing paired-end reads. All of the RNA was converted into first-strand cDNA using the Mint cDNA synthesis kit, with a TRBC-specific oligonucleotide serving as the primer. All cDNA was treated with uracil-DNA glycosylase and then went through a first 18-cycle PCR with the universal primers M1SS and BC2_uni_R. Per the original workflow: Normalization of each sample was performed by random selection of 1 million high-quality reads, each carrying a distinct molecular identifier. Reads with shared molecular identifiers were discarded instead of being binned into consensus sequences. MiTCR, with a Q25 quality threshold and the strictest error-elimination algorithm, was used for CDR3 identification, clonotype clustering and error correction. A nonparametric unseen species model using Euler transformation provided a lower-bound estimate of total TCR beta diversity. The public reads were reanalyzed by TCRdb: fastp trimming at Q25, MiXCR alignment, in-frame beta chains only. Each record represents a unique CDR3 protein, reported with the most common genes and DNA among its rows. The authors' filters were not applied to this entry. The sample records approximately 800,000 distinct CDR3 sequences, approximately 53% of which are singletons. Together, the top ten hold roughly 24% of the sample.

The data originate from a study of blood T cells in healthy people across ages (dated by TCRdb to the mid-2010s). About the investigation overall: Template switching captured roughly one uniquely barcoded TCR beta cDNA molecule per two T cells in model experiments. The donors were divided into four age groups: young (average approximately 17 years), middle-aged (around 41), aged (about 56) and long-lived (about 79). Using deep sequencing normalized with unique cDNA molecular identifiers, the study measured how TCR beta repertoire diversity changes with age. Two additional independent replicas of 1 million unique cDNA reads from the same blood draw were analyzed for two donors (one aged 18 to 29 and one aged 80 or older). To avoid experimental bias, donors of different ages were distributed randomly across sequencing lanes.

Summary of the overall study and its limitations: Because donor CMV infection status was unknown, age-related changes in expanded clonotypes were potentially confounded. Because profiling used bulk unsorted PBMCs, naive and antigen-experienced compartments could not be compared conclusively. Observed TCR beta diversity correlated strongly with the percentage of naive T cells measured by flow cytometry. Compared with the aged group, the long-lived group had more naive CD4+ T cells, fewer expanded clones and increased TCR diversity, a pattern suggesting age selection. Observed TCR beta diversity per million T cells fell roughly linearly with age, and a significant reduction was already apparent by age approximately 41. Estimates of total diversity based on one million sequenced T cells were considered lower bounds and underestimates.

Systemically healthy Caucasian individuals from Russia, approximately 39 in total and aged about 6 to 100 years, were included as donors. Each donor gave ten milliliters of peripheral blood, collected into EDTA-treated Vacutainer tubes. Ficoll-Paque density-gradient centrifugation was used to isolate PBMCs, with at least 7 million per sample. Trizol reagent was used to extract total RNA from PBMCs, with at least 5 micrograms per sample. For every donor, an aliquot of PBMCs went through flow cytometry to measure the percentages of naive CD45RAhigh/CD27high T cells. The CDR3 numbers 15 residues from cysteine through phenylalanine. Just the 45-base CDR3 DNA is kept, in frame starting at base 1. For CDR1 and CDR2, the germline V gene lists SGHRS and YFSETQ.

The sequence was obtained from a man aged 35-49 years in good health. Specimen: blood. The chain uses TRBV5-1 and TRBJ1-5, with no D gene named confidently. The CDR3 has the sequence CASSLEGYSNQPQHF. The sequenced DNA is TGTGCCAGCAGCTTGGAAGGGTATAGCAATCAGCCCCAGCATTTT.